This paragraph reports one T cell receptor beta chain. Its antigen remains unknown. Generated by immunoSEQ multiplex PCR, the TCRdb table keeps only in-frame clones and is missing some. Of about 210,000 clones listed, 90% to 95% were seen once; the top ten hold approximately 1.5%. CDR1 GTSNPN and CDR2 SVGIG come from the germline V gene (reference sequence). The V and J ends lost 5 bases and 4 bases respectively, with 15 bases between them. CDR3 size: 13 residues. The data derive from a study of T cell responses to AZD1222 COVID-19 vaccine. General study points: Two AZD1222 administrations were followed by greater Spike-specific TCR breadth and depth. Reportedly, nearly half of unique spike TCRs recognized epitopes outside B.1.351/B.1.1.7 mutations.

The sequencing used peripheral blood, collected 28 days after the second dose of the MenACWY control vaccine. This chain uses TRBV30 with TRBJ2-7; tentatively, D is TRBD1 (6 bases). The clonotype was recovered from an adult who received the MenACWY meningococcal vaccine as a control. CDR3 protein: CAWLSTGAYEQYF. CDR3 sequence (DNA): TGTGCCTGGTTATCGACAGGCGCTTACGAGCAGTACTTC.